This T cell receptor (beta chain) was identified in a study of blood T cell repertoires in COVID-19. About the study: Samples of COVID-19 (acute and convalescent) were obtained from the United States, Italy and Spain. The cDNA or gDNA used as material had been derived from T cells, B-cell-depleted T cells, or PBMCs.

The CDR3 extends over 13 amino acids. Germline trimming cut 6 bases from V and 5 bases from J; bases unmatched to any gene: 1. Per the study methods: It was from reference gene primer amplification that nucleated cell counts were estimated. The assay was immunoSEQ multiplex PCR, and TCRdb's table has in-frame clones only and misses some. From that table come the V and J calls and clone size; the DNA was used to work out D and trimming. The sample has about 150,000 clones, around 77% seen once. This clone occurred once. V and J are TRBV12-3 or TRBV12-4 and TRBJ1-1; 12 nucleotides line up with TRBD1. The source is a man over 45 with active or convalescent COVID-19. Material: peripheral blood. The CDR3: CASRGQGATEAFF. The DNA of the CDR3 is TGTGCCAGCAGGGGACAGGGGGCAACTGAAGCTTTCTTT.